This TCR beta chain derives from a study of blood T cells in healthy people across ages. Study-level background: Per two T cells, template switching captured roughly one barcoded beta molecule.

The table lists this clonotype with a count of one. A sample-barcoded 5' primer and a J-beta primer mix were used in a second PCR of about 7 to 11 cycles. TCRdb used MiXCR to reprocess the 5' RACE reads, holding one entry per CDR3 protein. Of over a million distinct CDR3 sequences listed, 40% to 50% are singletons. J lost 5 bases, V lost 8 bases, and 14 bases had no gene match. There are 16 residues in the CDR3. In germline, CDR1 is SGHAT, CDR2 FQNNGV. The receptor was isolated from a woman aged 55-69 years in good health. The specimen was blood. This chain connects TRBV11-2 to TRBJ2-3, with TRBD1 matching 9 bases. The CDR3 sequence: CASGLIGDRGKDTQYF. The CDR3, as DNA: TGTGCCAGCGGCCTTATTGGCGACAGGGGGAAAGATACGCAGTATTTT.